This T cell receptor beta chain was captured by sequencing in a study of cytomegalovirus exposure and HLA in healthy donors. Study findings and constraints: Most sequenced TCRs were rare (though some public TCRs occurred in many donors). Because they were indistinguishable, some V segments, including TRBV6-2 and TRBV6-3, were excluded. Cytomegalovirus association was assigned to more than 150 TCR beta chains.

This CDR3 is 15 amino acids long. The germline V gene encodes CDR1 SGHTA and CDR2 FQGNSA. After removal of 3 bases from V and 7 bases from J, the junction contained 9 bases not matched to a gene. It was with 60 Vbeta and 13 Jbeta primers that the PCR ran. Methods used by the authors: Approximately 12 million of some 80 million unique TCR beta chains were shared, per a later count. TCRdb keeps only in-frame clones here, not all; method: immunoSEQ multiplex PCR. D and trimming were read from the DNA, whereas the V and J calls and clone size are those reported in that table. The profile shows approximately 220,000 clones, 70% to 80% of them singletons. Turning to this clone: Its antigen remains unidentified.

The chain combines TRBV7-2 with TRBJ2-1, with TRBD2 matching over 7 bases. Material: PBMCs. The source is a girl aged 2-10 years in good health and CMV-seronegative. The CDR3 region has the DNA TGTGCCAGCAGCTTTAGCGGGTGGGGGGGGAATGAGCAGTTCTTC. This gives the protein CASSFSGWGGNEQFF.